This entry lists 2 T cell receptor beta chains sequenced from one sample in a study of T cell repertoires in cytomegalovirus infection (dated by TCRdb to about 2019). The label giving this sample's treatment or condition can be read as: in vitro stimulation with specific CMV peptide epitopes to enrich CMV-specific T cells. No antigen has been identified for these receptors. The sequencer listed for this sample is Illumina HiSeq 1500. TCRdb handled the public reads itself, with Q25 trimming in fastp and clone calling in MiXCR, and kept productive beta chains. Entries are consolidated by CDR3 protein sequence, retaining the most common genes and DNA. The sample data list roughly 500,000 distinct CDR3 sequences, and approximately 40% of these were observed just once. Jointly, the top ten make up roughly two fifths of the sample. The sample here was cultured PBMCs, taken from culture after CMV antigen stimulation. Receptors originate from a human donor in good health (CMV status not recorded). Some clones in this sample may be carry-over from other donors' samples.

This clonotype was counted a few times. The CDR3 region has the DNA TGTGCCAGCCGTATTGACTACTCCAAAAACATTCAGTACTTC. Residues: CASRIDYSKNIQYF. The chain is built from TRBV7-2 and TRBJ2-4; tentatively, D is TRBD2 (5 bases). CDR3 size: 14 residues. CDR1 is SGHTA, CDR2 FQGNSA, per germline. With 8 bases removed from V and 2 bases from J, the gap between germline ends came to 13 bases. The whole variable domain, remainder taken from reference TRBV7-2 and TRBJ2-4, is GAGVSQSPSNKVTEKGKDVELRCDPISGHTALYWYRQSLGQGLEFLIYFQGNSAPDKSGLPSDRFSAERTGGSVSTLTIQRTQQEDSAVYLCASRIDYSKNIQYFGAGTRLSVL.

The CDR3: CASSQGGTSGMGFF. CDR3 DNA sequence: TGCGCCAGCAGTCAAGGGGGGACTAGCGGGATGGGGTTCTTC. V and J are TRBV23-1 and TRBJ2-1; 13 positions match TRBD2. TRBV23-1 is known as an ORF, though its function is uncertain. The CDR3 runs to 14 residues. The J segment lost 15 bases and the V segment lost 2 bases, leaving 7 bases of the junction unmatched.